This TCR beta chain was obtained from a study of quantifying T cell responses using KT2 cells. Across the whole study: RNA was reverse transcribed with TCR alpha and beta constant-region primers.

An oligo carrying a UMI was ligated to the cDNA 3' end. The first PCR ran about 4 cycles with an equimolar RC1.1 and RC1.2 beta primer mix. TCRdb ran MiXCR on the UMI-ligation and nested PCR reads and lists one entry per CDR3 protein. The table records some 48,000 distinct CDR3 sequences, around 10% of them present only once. Unfractionated PBMC were spiked with known numbers of KT2 clone cells. The ends were cut back, 5 bases at V and 5 bases at J, with 18 bases in the middle. The CDR3 has 15 amino acids. The table lists this clonotype with a few counts. The TCR comes from a human donor. The chain carries TRBV12-3 or TRBV12-4 and TRBJ1-1; no definite D call. Sequenced: PBMCs spiked with cells of the T cell clone KT2. CDR3 nucleotides: TGTGCCAGCAGTAGGTATCCGGGTGGGAAAACTGAAGCTTTCTTT. Its translation: CASSRYPGGKTEAFF.